The present entry profiles one T cell receptor beta chain with its context. This entry is derived from a study of blood T cell repertoires in COVID-19. Study-level information: COVID-19 samples, acute and convalescent, were from the United States, Italy and Spain.

Germline V gene lookup returns CDR1 SNHLY and CDR2 FYNNEI. The CDR3 spans 13 residues. V was pared by 9 bases and J by 1 base, with 12 bases between. Authors' methods: Using reference gene primer amplification, nucleated cell counts were estimated. This table comes from immunoSEQ multiplex PCR, and its TCRdb copy is limited to in-frame clones, with some not included. V and J calls and clone size come straight from that table; D and trimming were deduced from the DNA. The sample lists some 300,000 clones, about nine tenths seen once, with over 6% in the top ten. Sequenced input: peripheral blood. The sequence was collected from a woman aged 25 to 39 who had recovered from COVID-19. The gene calls are TRBV2 and TRBJ1-1, with unresolved D. In nucleotides, the CDR3 is TGTGCCAGTGGTCGGGAGGGGAACACTGAAGCTTTCTTT. Translated, it gives CASGREGNTEAFF.